A selection of T cell receptor beta chains follows, all from one sample in a study of early T cells in non-severe SARS-CoV-2 infection. TCRdb analysed the 5' RACE reads with MiXCR anew, one entry per CDR3 protein. This sample has about 25,000 distinct CDR3 sequences; 4.5% to 7% occur once, and the top ten carry 2.4%. The sample comprised whole blood. The origin of the receptors is an adult who was a healthcare worker with PCR-confirmed SARS-CoV-2 infection or an uninfected control (not recorded which). CDR3s include the opening cysteine and the closing phenylalanine or tryptophan. D genes are given only for firm matches. Clone size appears in some rows only: once, few, many, or a class for an expanded clone.

>16|NA|TRBV6-5|TRBJ1-2|few
CASSYRHPSMGYGYTF
>13|NA|TRBV6-1|TRBJ2-7|many
CASTPHWDYEQYF
>13|NA|TRBV3-1|TRBJ1-6|many
CASSQADNSPLHF
>15|NA|TRBV20-1|TRBJ2-2|many
CSAIEPGLRAGELFF
>17|TRBD1|TRBV7-7|TRBJ1-5|few
CASSLVGGGQGYQPQHF
>14|NA|TRBV5-4|TRBJ1-6|many
CASRKGSYNSPLHF
>14|NA|TRBV7-9|TRBJ1-6|medium-sized
CASSLHRDNSPLHF
>16|TRBD2|TRBV7-2|TRBJ2-1|NA
CASSSVGGSSYNEQFF
>15|TRBD2|TRBV10-2|TRBJ2-1|many
CASSLRGGSYNEQFF
>14|NA|TRBV6-2/TRBV6-3|TRBJ1-1|few
CASSSVGRNTEAFF
>12|NA|TRBV10-2|TRBJ2-5|many
CASGSSGETQYF
>13|NA|TRBV6-1|TRBJ2-7|many
CASSEFSRGEQYF
>15|NA|TRBV11-2|TRBJ1-1|many
CASSPRRAGNTEAFF
>15|TRBD1|TRBV28|TRBJ2-7|many
CASSTRGTGRSEQYF
>16|TRBD1|TRBV18|TRBJ2-6|many
CASSRTGGFGANVLTF
>13|NA|TRBV6-6|TRBJ2-1|medium-sized
CASSPTRLNEQFF